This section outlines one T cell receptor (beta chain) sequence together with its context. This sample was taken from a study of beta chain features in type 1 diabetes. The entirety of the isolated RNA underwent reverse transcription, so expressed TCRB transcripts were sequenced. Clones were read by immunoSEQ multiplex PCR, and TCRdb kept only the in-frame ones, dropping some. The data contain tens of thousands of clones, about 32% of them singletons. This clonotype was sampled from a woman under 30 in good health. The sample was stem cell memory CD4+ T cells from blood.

The CDR3 DNA follows: TGTGCCACTCGAACTATCGGGGGGCTTTCCTACGAGCAGTACTTC. Translated, it gives CATRTIGGLSYEQYF. V is TRBV6-5 and J is TRBJ2-7; D may be TRBD2 (7 bases). Germline lookup yields CDR1 MNHEY and CDR2 SVGAGI. CDR3 length: 15 residues. V shed 10 bases and J shed 1 base, with 20 bases lying between them.